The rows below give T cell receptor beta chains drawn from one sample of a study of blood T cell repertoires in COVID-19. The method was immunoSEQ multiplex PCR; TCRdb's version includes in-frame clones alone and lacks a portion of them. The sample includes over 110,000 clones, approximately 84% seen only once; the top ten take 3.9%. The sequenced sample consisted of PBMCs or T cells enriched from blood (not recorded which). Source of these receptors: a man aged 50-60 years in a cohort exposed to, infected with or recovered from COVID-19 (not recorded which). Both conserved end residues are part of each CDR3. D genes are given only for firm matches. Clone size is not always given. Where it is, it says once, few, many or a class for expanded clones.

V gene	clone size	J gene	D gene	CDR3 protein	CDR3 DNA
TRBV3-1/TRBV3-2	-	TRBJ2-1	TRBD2	CASSHLGLENEQFF	TGTGCCAGCAGCCATTTGGGACTAGAAAATGAGCAGTTCTTC
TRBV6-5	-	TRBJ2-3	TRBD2	CASRGGGTDTQYF	TGTGCCAGCAGGGGAGGGGGCACAGATACGCAGTATTTT
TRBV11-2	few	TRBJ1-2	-	CASSLERSGAGYTF	TGTGCCAGCAGCTTAGAACGTAGCGGGGCAGGCTACACCTTC
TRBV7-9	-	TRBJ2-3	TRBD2	CASSLVLGGADTQYF	TGTGCCAGCAGCTTAGTTCTCGGGGGGGCAGATACGCAGTATTTT
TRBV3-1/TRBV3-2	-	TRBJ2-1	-	CASSQVGGGSSYNEQFF	TGTGCCAGCAGCCAAGTTGGAGGCGGCAGCTCCTACAATGAGCAGTTCTTC
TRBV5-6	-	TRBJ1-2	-	CASSLDSQLTF	TGTGCCAGCAGCCTCGACAGCCAGCTCACCTTC
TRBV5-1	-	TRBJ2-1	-	CASSLGQYNEQFF	TGCGCCAGCAGCTTGGGACAATACAATGAGCAGTTCTTC
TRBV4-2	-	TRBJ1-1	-	CASSQVHRENTEAFF	TGTGCCAGCAGCCAAGTACACAGAGAGAACACTGAAGCTTTCTTT
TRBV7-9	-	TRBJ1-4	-	CASSRTSGELGGKLFF	TGTGCCAGCAGTCGCACTTCCGGGGAATTGGGGGGAAAACTGTTTTTT
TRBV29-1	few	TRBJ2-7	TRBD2	CSVGSGAKSYEQYF	TGCAGCGTCGGGAGCGGGGCGAAGTCCTACGAGCAGTACTTC
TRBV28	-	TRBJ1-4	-	CASRRQYLNEKLFF	TGTGCCAGCAGAAGACAGTACTTAAATGAAAAACTGTTTTTT
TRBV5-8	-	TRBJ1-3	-	CASSLDLSGNTIYF	TGTGCCAGCAGCTTGGATCTCTCTGGAAACACCATATATTTT
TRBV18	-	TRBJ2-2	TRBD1	CASSPGQGTGELFF	TGTGCCAGCTCACCGGGACAGGGCACCGGGGAGCTGTTTTTT
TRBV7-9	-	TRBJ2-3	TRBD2	CASSFSGSADTQYF	TGTGCCAGCAGCTTTAGCGGGAGCGCAGATACGCAGTATTTT
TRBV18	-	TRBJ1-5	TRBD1	CASSLGQGNQPQHF	TGTGCCAGCTCACTTGGACAGGGGAATCAGCCCCAGCATTTT
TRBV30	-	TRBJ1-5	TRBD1	CAWSGTGNSQPQHF	TGTGCCTGGAGTGGGACAGGGAACAGTCAGCCCCAGCATTTT